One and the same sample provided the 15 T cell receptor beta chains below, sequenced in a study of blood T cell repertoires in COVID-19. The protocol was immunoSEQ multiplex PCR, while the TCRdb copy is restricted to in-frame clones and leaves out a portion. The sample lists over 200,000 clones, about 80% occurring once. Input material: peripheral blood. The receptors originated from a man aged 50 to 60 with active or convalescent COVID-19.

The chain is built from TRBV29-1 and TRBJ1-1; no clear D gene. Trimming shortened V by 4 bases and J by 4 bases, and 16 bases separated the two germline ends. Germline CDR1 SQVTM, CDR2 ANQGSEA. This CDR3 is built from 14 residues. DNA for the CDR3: TGCAGCGTTGTAGAAGCGAGACCTACCACTGAAGCTTTCTTT. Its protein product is CSVVEARPTTEAFF. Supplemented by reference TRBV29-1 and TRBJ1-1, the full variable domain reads SAVISQKPSRDICQRGTSLTIQCQVDSQVTMMFWYRQQPGQSLTLIATANQGSEATYESGFVIDKFPISRPNLTFSTLTVSNMSPEDSSIYLCSVVEARPTTEAFFGQGTRLTVV.

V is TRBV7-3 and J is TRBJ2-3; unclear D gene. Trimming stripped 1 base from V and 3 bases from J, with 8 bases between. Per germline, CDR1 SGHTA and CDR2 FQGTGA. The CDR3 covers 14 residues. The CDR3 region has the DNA TGTGCCAGCAGCTTAATCGTGGCAACAGATACGCAGTATTTT. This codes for CASSLIVATDTQYF.

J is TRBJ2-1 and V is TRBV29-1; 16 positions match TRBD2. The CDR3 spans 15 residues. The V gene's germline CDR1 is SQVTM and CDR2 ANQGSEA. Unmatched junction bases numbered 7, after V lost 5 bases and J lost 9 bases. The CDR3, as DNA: TGCAGCGTTCGTCTTGGGACTAGCGGGGGGGCTGAGCAGTTCTTC. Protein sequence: CSVRLGTSGGAEQFF.

The CDR3 nucleotides are TGTGCCAGCAGTTACGGCGGGGTCAACGGACTCTACGAGCAGTACTTC. This gives the protein CASSYGGVNGLYEQYF. The chain combines TRBV6-2 or TRBV6-3 with TRBJ2-7, with D possibly matching TRBD2 (6 bases). This CDR3 is built from 16 residues. The germline V gene encodes CDR1 MNHEY and CDR2 SVGEGT. The V gene lost 2 bases and the J gene lost 3 bases, with 17 bases spanning the gap.

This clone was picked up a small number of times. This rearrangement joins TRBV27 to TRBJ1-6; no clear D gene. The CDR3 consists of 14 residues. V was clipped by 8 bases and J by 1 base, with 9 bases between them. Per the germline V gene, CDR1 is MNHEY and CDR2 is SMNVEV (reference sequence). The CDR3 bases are TGTGCCAGCGCAGAGGGATCCTATAATTCACCCCTCCACTTT. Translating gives CASAEGSYNSPLHF.

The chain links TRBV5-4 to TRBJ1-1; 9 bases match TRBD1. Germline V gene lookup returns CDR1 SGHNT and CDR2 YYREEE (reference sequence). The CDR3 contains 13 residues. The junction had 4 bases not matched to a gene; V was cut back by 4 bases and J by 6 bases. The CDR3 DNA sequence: TGTGCCAGCAGCGGGACAGGGAGGGCTGAAGCTTTCTTT. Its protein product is CASSGTGRAEAFF.

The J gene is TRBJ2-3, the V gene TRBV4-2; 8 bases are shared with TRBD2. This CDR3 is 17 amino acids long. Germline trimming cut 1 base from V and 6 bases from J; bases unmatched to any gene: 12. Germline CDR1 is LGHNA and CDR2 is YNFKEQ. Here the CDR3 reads CASSQGVGAGAEDTQYF. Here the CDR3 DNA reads TGTGCCAGCAGCCAAGGCGTTGGAGCGGGGGCCGAGGATACGCAGTATTTT.

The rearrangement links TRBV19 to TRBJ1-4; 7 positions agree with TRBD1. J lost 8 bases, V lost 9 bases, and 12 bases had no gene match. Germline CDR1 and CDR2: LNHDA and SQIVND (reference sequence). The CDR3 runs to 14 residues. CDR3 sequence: CASTWDSGGEKLFF. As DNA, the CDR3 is TGTGCCAGCACCTGGGACAGCGGAGGGGAAAAACTGTTTTTT.

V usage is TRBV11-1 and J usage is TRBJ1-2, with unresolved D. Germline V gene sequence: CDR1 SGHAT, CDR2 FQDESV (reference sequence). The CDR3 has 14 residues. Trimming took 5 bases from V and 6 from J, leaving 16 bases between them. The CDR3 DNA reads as TGTGCCAGCAGCCACGGTCTTTTTCGCGATGGCTACACCTTC. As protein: CASSHGLFRDGYTF.

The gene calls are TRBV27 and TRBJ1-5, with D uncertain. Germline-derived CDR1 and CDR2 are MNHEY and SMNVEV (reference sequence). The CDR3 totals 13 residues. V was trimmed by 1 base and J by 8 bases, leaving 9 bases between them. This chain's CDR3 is CASSLWAYEPQHF. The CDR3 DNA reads TGTGCCAGCAGTTTATGGGCCTACGAGCCCCAGCATTTT.

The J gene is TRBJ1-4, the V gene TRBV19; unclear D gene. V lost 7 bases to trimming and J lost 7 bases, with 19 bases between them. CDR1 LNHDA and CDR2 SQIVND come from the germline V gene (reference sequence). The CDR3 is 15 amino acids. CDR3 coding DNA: TGTGCCAGTATCCCTACGGGGTCTGCGATTGAAAAACTGTTTTTT. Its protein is CASIPTGSAIEKLFF. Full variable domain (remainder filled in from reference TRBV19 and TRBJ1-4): DGGITQSPKYLFRKEGQNVTLSCEQNLNHDAMYWYRQDPGQGLRLIYYSQIVNDFQKGDIAEGYSVSREKKESFPLTVTSAQKNPTAFYLCASIPTGSAIEKLFFGSGTQLSVL.

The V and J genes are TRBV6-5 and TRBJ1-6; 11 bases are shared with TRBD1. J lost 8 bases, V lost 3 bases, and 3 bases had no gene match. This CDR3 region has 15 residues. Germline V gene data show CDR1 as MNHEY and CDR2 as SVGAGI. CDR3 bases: TGTGCCAGCAGTTATTGGACAGGGGGCGATTCACCCCTCCACTTT. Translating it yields CASSYWTGGDSPLHF.

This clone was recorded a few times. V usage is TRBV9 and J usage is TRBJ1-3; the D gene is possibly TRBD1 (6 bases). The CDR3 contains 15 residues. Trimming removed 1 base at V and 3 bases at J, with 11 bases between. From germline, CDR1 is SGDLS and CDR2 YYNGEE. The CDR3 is CASSVSWDIGNTIYF. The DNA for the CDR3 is TGTGCCAGCAGCGTATCCTGGGACATTGGAAACACCATATATTTT.

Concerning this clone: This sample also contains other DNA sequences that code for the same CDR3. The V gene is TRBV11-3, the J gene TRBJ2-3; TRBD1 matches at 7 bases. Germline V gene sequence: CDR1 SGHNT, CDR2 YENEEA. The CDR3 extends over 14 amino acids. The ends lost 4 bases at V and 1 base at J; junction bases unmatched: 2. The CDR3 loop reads CASSSGQGTDTQYF. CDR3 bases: TGTGCCAGCAGCTCCGGACAGGGCACAGATACGCAGTATTTT.

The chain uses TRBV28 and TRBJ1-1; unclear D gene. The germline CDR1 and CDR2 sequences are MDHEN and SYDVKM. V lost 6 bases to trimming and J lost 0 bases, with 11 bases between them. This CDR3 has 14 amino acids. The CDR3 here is CASRSSPMNTEAFF. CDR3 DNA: TGTGCCAGCAGAAGTAGCCCAATGAACACTGAAGCTTTCTTT.